This T cell receptor (beta chain) was captured in a study of T cell repertoires in cytomegalovirus infection. Concerning this clonotype itself: The target antigen is unknown.

A single record per CDR3 protein comes from TCRdb applying MiXCR to the reads. The table includes about 700,000 distinct CDR3 sequences, around 30% detected once. Study findings and constraints: Cumulative public TCR beta family frequency identified CMV carriers with the relevant HLA.

V gave up 5 bases and J gave up 5 bases; unmatched junction bases: 13. CDR1 DFQATT and CDR2 SNEGSKA come from the germline V gene (reference sequence). The CDR3 consists of 16 residues. This sample comprised cultured PBMCs, obtained from culture after CMV antigen stimulation. This receptor was obtained from a human donor in good health (CMV status not recorded). Some clones in this sample may be carry-over from other donors' samples. The gene calls are TRBV20-1 and TRBJ2-4; 9 bases line up with TRBD2. The CDR3 region has the DNA TGCAGTGCTGGCGCGAGCGGGAGGTTTTTCCAAAACATTCAGTACTTC. Its protein product is CSAGASGRFFQNIQYF.